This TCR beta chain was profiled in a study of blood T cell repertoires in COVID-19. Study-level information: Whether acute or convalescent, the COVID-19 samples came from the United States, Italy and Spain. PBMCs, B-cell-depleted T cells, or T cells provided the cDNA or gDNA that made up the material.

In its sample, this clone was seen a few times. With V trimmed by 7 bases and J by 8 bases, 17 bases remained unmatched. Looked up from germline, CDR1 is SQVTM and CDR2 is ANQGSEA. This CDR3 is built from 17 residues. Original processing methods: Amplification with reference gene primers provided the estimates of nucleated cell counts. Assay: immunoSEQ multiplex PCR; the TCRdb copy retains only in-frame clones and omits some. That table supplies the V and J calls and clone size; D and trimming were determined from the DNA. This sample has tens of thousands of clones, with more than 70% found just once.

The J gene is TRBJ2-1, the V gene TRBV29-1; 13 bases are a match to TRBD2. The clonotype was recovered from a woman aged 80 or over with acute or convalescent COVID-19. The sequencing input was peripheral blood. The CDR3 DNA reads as TGCAGCGCCGACGGGACTAGCGGGACCGCATCGCTCGATGAGCAGTTCTTC. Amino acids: CSADGTSGTASLDEQFF.